The sample holds a few counts of the clone carrying this T cell receptor beta chain. What it binds is unknown. The germline V gene encodes CDR1 SGHAT and CDR2 FQNNGV. The germline V and J ends were trimmed by 1 base and 7 bases, with 10 bases remaining between them. The CDR3 has 13 residues. The data belong to a study of early T cells in non-severe SARS-CoV-2 infection. Study-wide findings and caveats: Matching results from VDJdb favored anti-spike CD8 responses, leaving private and CD4 specificities undetected.

Molecules of cDNA were individually given unique molecular identifiers that were attached to them. TCRdb recomputed calls from the 5' RACE reads with MiXCR, one row per CDR3 protein. Here the sample spans approximately 70,000 distinct CDR3 sequences, less than 15% being singletons. The chain employs TRBV11-2 and TRBJ1-2; a possible D gene is TRBD1 (6 bases). The receptor was derived from an adult who was a healthcare worker with PCR-confirmed SARS-CoV-2 infection or an uninfected control (not recorded which). The donor label of this sample is uncertain. The input for sequencing was whole blood, taken at baseline. The CDR3 spells CASSLGTRGGYTF. Written as DNA, the CDR3 is TGTGCCAGCAGCTTAGGTACCAGGGGTGGCTACACCTTC.